These T cell receptor beta chains were read from a single sample in a study of T cell repertoires in cytomegalovirus infection. The antigens these receptors bind are not known. TCRdb itself ran the reads through MiXCR, one entry per CDR3 protein. Of about 480,000 distinct CDR3 sequences listed, roughly a third are singletons. Specimen: cultured PBMCs, collected from culture after CMV antigen stimulation. All receptors come from a human donor in good health (CMV status not recorded). Some clones in this sample may be carry-over from other donors' samples. CDR3s include the opening cysteine and the closing phenylalanine or tryptophan. D genes are given only for firm matches. Clone size is shown for a subset of rows, as once, few, many or a class of expanded clone.

CDR3: CSVEGDVRDEQYF; DNA: TGCAGCGTTGAAGGAGACGTGAGGGACGAGCAGTACTTC; D: NA; size: NA; J: TRBJ2-7; V: TRBV29-1
CDR3: CSVATLQSSYNEQFF; DNA: TGCAGCGTTGCCACCTTACAGAGCTCCTACAATGAGCAGTTCTTC; D: NA; size: NA; J: TRBJ2-1; V: TRBV29-1
CDR3: CASRPTGGGGDPGRTQYF; DNA: TGTGCCAGCAGGCCGACCGGCGGAGGAGGGGACCCTGGGAGGACCCAGTACTTC; D: NA; size: NA; J: TRBJ2-5; V: TRBV28
CDR3: CASSPPARGETQYF; DNA: TGTGCCAGTAGTCCCCCAGCCCGGGGGGAGACCCAGTACTTC; D: NA; size: NA; J: TRBJ2-5; V: TRBV19
CDR3: CASSLVGVAGYSYNEQFF; DNA: TGTGCCAGCAGCTTAGTAGGTGTAGCGGGATATTCCTACAATGAGCAGTTCTTC; D: TRBD2; size: many; J: TRBJ2-1; V: TRBV7-2
CDR3: CASSSWTSGNYEQYF; DNA: TGTGCCAGCAGTTCATGGACTAGCGGTAACTACGAGCAGTACTTC; D: TRBD2; size: NA; J: TRBJ2-7; V: TRBV28
CDR3: CASSPGDRANEKLFF; DNA: TGTGCCAGCAGCCCTGGGGACAGGGCAAATGAAAAACTGTTTTTT; D: TRBD1; size: few; J: TRBJ1-4; V: TRBV28
CDR3: CASSLGLRHNEQFF; DNA: TGTGCCAGCAGCTTAGGATTGCGCCACAATGAGCAGTTCTTC; D: NA; size: few; J: TRBJ2-1; V: TRBV7-2
CDR3: CASSLEALGTQYF; DNA: TGTGCCAGCAGCTTAGAAGCGTTAGGGACCCAGTACTTC; D: NA; size: few; J: TRBJ2-5; V: TRBV7-8
CDR3: CASSRQGGTDKNIQYF; DNA: TGTGCCAGCAGCCGACAGGGGGGGACGGACAAAAACATTCAGTACTTC; D: TRBD1; size: few; J: TRBJ2-4; V: TRBV7-9
CDR3: CASSLPGTDQPQHF; DNA: TGTGCCAGCAGCTTACCGGGCACCGATCAGCCCCAGCATTTT; D: NA; size: NA; J: TRBJ1-5; V: TRBV7-6
CDR3: CAWRNQGGGSPLHF; DNA: TGTGCCTGGAGGAATCAGGGGGGTGGCTCACCCCTCCACTTT; D: TRBD1; size: NA; J: TRBJ1-6; V: TRBV30
CDR3: CASNSGQAYGYTF; DNA: TGTGCCAGCAACTCGGGACAGGCCTATGGCTACACCTTC; D: TRBD1; size: NA; J: TRBJ1-2; V: TRBV6-1
CDR3: CASSYPPGEQYF; DNA: TGTGCCAGCAGCTATCCACCGGGGGAGCAGTACTTC; D: NA; size: few; J: TRBJ2-7; V: TRBV7-2
CDR3: CASNGGSGDPTDTQYF; DNA: TGTGCCAGCAATGGGGGGTCGGGGGATCCCACAGATACGCAGTATTTT; D: NA; size: NA; J: TRBJ2-3; V: TRBV6-5
CDR3: CASSPLAYGYTF; DNA: TGTGCCAGCAGCCCTCTCGCCTATGGCTACACCTTC; D: NA; size: NA; J: TRBJ1-2; V: TRBV7-8
CDR3: CASSPNQGGKVHGYTF; DNA: TGTGCCAGCTCACCCAACCAGGGGGGCAAGGTGCATGGCTACACCTTC; D: TRBD1; size: NA; J: TRBJ1-2; V: TRBV18
CDR3: CASSLRQGGNNEQFF; DNA: TGTGCCAGCAGCTTACGTCAGGGTGGGAACAATGAGCAGTTCTTC; D: NA; size: NA; J: TRBJ2-1; V: TRBV7-8
CDR3: CASSPSSYNEQFF; DNA: TGTGCCAGCAGCCCCAGCTCCTACAATGAGCAGTTCTTC; D: NA; size: many; J: TRBJ2-1; V: TRBV7-2
CDR3: CANRLVGANVLTF; DNA: TGTGCCAACCGCCTGGTTGGGGCCAACGTCCTGACTTTC; D: NA; size: few; J: TRBJ2-6; V: TRBV7-2
CDR3: CAISDRTYNEQFF; DNA: TGTGCCATCAGTGACCGAACCTACAATGAGCAGTTCTTC; D: NA; size: NA; J: TRBJ2-1; V: TRBV10-3
CDR3: CASSLTGAPYEQYF; DNA: TGTGCCAGCAGTCTGACAGGTGCCCCCTACGAGCAGTACTTC; D: NA; size: few; J: TRBJ2-7; V: TRBV28
CDR3: CASRQGPSTDTQYF; DNA: TGTGCCAGCAGACAGGGGCCCAGCACAGATACGCAGTATTTT; D: TRBD1; size: many; J: TRBJ2-3; V: TRBV7-2
CDR3: CASSRAAEASTDTQYF; DNA: TGTGCCAGCAGCCGAGCAGCGGAAGCCAGCACAGATACGCAGTATTTT; D: NA; size: NA; J: TRBJ2-3; V: TRBV5-4
CDR3: CASTLRGSGINNEQFF; DNA: TGTGCCAGCACCCTGAGGGGTAGCGGGATAAACAATGAGCAGTTCTTC; D: TRBD2; size: NA; J: TRBJ2-1; V: TRBV6-1
CDR3: CASSQGRAGGTGELFF; DNA: TGCGCCAGCAGCCAAGGACGGGCAGGTGGCACCGGGGAGCTGTTTTTT; D: NA; size: NA; J: TRBJ2-2; V: TRBV4-1
CDR3: CASSPWDGEQYF; DNA: TGTGCCAGCAGCCCTTGGGACGGAGAGCAGTACTTC; D: NA; size: NA; J: TRBJ2-7; V: TRBV7-9
CDR3: CASSLGVSRGNQPQHF; DNA: TGTGCCAGCAGCTTAGGGGTATCAAGGGGCAATCAGCCCCAGCATTTT; D: NA; size: NA; J: TRBJ1-5; V: TRBV7-2
CDR3: CASSFSGRDDNEQFF; DNA: TGTGCCAGCAGCTTTAGCGGGAGGGACGACAATGAGCAGTTCTTC; D: TRBD2; size: few; J: TRBJ2-1; V: TRBV11-2
CDR3: CSAAQGADYGTQYF; DNA: TGCAGTGCGGCTCAGGGGGCGGATTATGGGACCCAGTACTTC; D: TRBD1; size: few; J: TRBJ2-5; V: TRBV20-1
CDR3: CASSEEAGAGQPQHF; DNA: TGTGCCAGCAGTGAAGAGGCAGGGGCCGGTCAGCCCCAGCATTTT; D: NA; size: few; J: TRBJ1-5; V: TRBV6-4
CDR3: CASSFGGGPWNEQFF; DNA: TGTGCCAGCAGTTTCGGGGGAGGGCCTTGGAATGAGCAGTTCTTC; D: TRBD2; size: NA; J: TRBJ2-1; V: TRBV28
CDR3: CASSSITNYGYTF; DNA: TGTGCCAGCAGCTCGATAACTAACTATGGCTACACCTTC; D: NA; size: many; J: TRBJ1-2; V: TRBV7-2
CDR3: CASRAYSHEQPQHF; DNA: TGTGCCAGCAGAGCGTACAGCCATGAGCAGCCCCAGCATTTT; D: NA; size: few; J: TRBJ1-5; V: TRBV6-1
CDR3: CASSFERGFHEQFF; DNA: TGTGCCAGCAGCTTTGAGAGGGGTTTCCATGAGCAGTTCTTC; D: NA; size: NA; J: TRBJ2-1; V: TRBV7-8
CDR3: CASSSPSEGKQDTQYF; DNA: TGTGCCAGCAGTAGCCCCAGCGAGGGAAAACAAGATACGCAGTATTTT; D: NA; size: NA; J: TRBJ2-3; V: TRBV28
CDR3: CASSLVARGRPGANVLTF; DNA: TGTGCCAGCAGCTTAGTCGCCAGGGGGCGGCCTGGGGCCAACGTCCTGACTTTC; D: TRBD1; size: few; J: TRBJ2-6; V: TRBV7-2
CDR3: CASSFPLEGLNTIYF; DNA: TGTGCCAGCAGTTTTCCCCTCGAGGGTCTAAACACCATATATTTT; D: NA; size: NA; J: TRBJ1-3; V: TRBV6-6
CDR3: CASSFPVGVVSGKGDNEQFF; DNA: TGTGCCAGCAGTTTCCCCGTGGGGGTGGTAAGCGGGAAAGGAGACAATGAGCAGTTCTTC; D: TRBD2; size: few; J: TRBJ2-1; V: TRBV6-6
CDR3: CASSYRTVLYDEQYF; DNA: TGTGCCAGCAGTTACCGGACGGTCCTCTACGACGAGCAGTACTTC; D: NA; size: NA; J: TRBJ2-7; V: TRBV6-2/TRBV6-3
CDR3: CAWSPHRGQLGYTF; DNA: TGTGCCTGGAGTCCTCACAGGGGACAGCTTGGCTACACCTTC; D: TRBD1; size: NA; J: TRBJ1-2; V: TRBV30
CDR3: CASKRTGDGSFLNIQYF; DNA: TGTGCCAGTAAGAGGACAGGGGACGGGTCATTTTTGAACATTCAGTACTTC; D: TRBD1; size: few; J: TRBJ2-4; V: TRBV19
CDR3: CATSRDKGAYEQYF; DNA: TGTGCCACCAGCAGAGATAAGGGCGCGTACGAGCAGTACTTC; D: NA; size: few; J: TRBJ2-7; V: TRBV15
CDR3: CASSLVVGTETQYF; DNA: TGTGCCAGCAGCTTAGTGGTGGGGACGGAGACCCAGTACTTC; D: NA; size: few; J: TRBJ2-5; V: TRBV11-2
CDR3: CASTGQGFHNEQFF; DNA: TGTGCCAGCACGGGACAGGGTTTCCACAATGAGCAGTTCTTC; D: TRBD1; size: NA; J: TRBJ2-1; V: TRBV28
CDR3: CSARRGGADTQYF; DNA: TGCAGCGCCAGGCGGGGAGGCGCAGATACGCAGTATTTT; D: NA; size: once; J: TRBJ2-3; V: TRBV29-1
CDR3: CASSRLSGGSDTQYF; DNA: TGCGCCAGCAGCCGCCTATCGGGAGGTTCAGATACGCAGTATTTT; D: TRBD2; size: few; J: TRBJ2-3; V: TRBV4-1
CDR3: CASSPPDYEQYF; DNA: TGTGCCAGCAGCCCCCCCGACTACGAGCAGTACTTC; D: NA; size: many; J: TRBJ2-7; V: TRBV7-2
CDR3: CASSPGGAWAGANVLTF; DNA: TGTGCCAGCAGCCCGGGGGGGGCTTGGGCTGGGGCCAACGTCCTGACTTTC; D: TRBD2; size: NA; J: TRBJ2-6; V: TRBV7-2
CDR3: CASSPPPPQDVNEQFF; DNA: TGTGCCAGCAGCCCGCCGCCCCCTCAGGACGTTAATGAGCAGTTCTTC; D: NA; size: NA; J: TRBJ2-1; V: TRBV5-4
CDR3: CASSHGTLYEQYF; DNA: TGTGCCAGCAGCCACGGGACACTTTACGAGCAGTACTTC; D: NA; size: NA; J: TRBJ2-7; V: TRBV7-6
CDR3: CAWAQDGTYEQYF; DNA: TGTGCCTGGGCCCAGGACGGCACCTACGAGCAGTACTTC; D: NA; size: NA; J: TRBJ2-7; V: TRBV30
CDR3: CASSFPSGRAYEQYF; DNA: TGTGCCAGCAGTTTTCCCAGCGGGAGGGCCTACGAGCAGTACTTC; D: TRBD2; size: NA; J: TRBJ2-7; V: TRBV28
CDR3: CASRLTTTNEKLFF; DNA: TGTGCCAGCCGCCTTACCACAACTAATGAAAAACTGTTTTTT; D: NA; size: NA; J: TRBJ1-4; V: TRBV6-5
CDR3: CASSSPDRVGNEQFF; DNA: TGTGCCAGCAGCTCCCCGGACAGGGTGGGGAATGAGCAGTTCTTC; D: TRBD1; size: many; J: TRBJ2-1; V: TRBV7-8
CDR3: CASREGGLRSTEAFF; DNA: TGCGCCAGCAGGGAGGGGGGGCTAAGGAGCACTGAAGCTTTCTTT; D: NA; size: few; J: TRBJ1-1; V: TRBV5-1
CDR3: CASSLVAPIGEQFF; DNA: TGTGCCAGCAGCTTGGTAGCCCCAATTGGTGAGCAGTTCTTC; D: NA; size: NA; J: TRBJ2-1; V: TRBV5-6
CDR3: CASSVMGQNNEKLFF; DNA: TGTGCCAGCAGCGTTATGGGACAGAATAATGAAAAACTGTTTTTT; D: TRBD1; size: NA; J: TRBJ1-4; V: TRBV9
CDR3: CASSFLTRADQPQHF; DNA: TGTGCCAGCAGCTTTTTAACCAGGGCTGATCAGCCCCAGCATTTT; D: NA; size: NA; J: TRBJ1-5; V: TRBV7-8